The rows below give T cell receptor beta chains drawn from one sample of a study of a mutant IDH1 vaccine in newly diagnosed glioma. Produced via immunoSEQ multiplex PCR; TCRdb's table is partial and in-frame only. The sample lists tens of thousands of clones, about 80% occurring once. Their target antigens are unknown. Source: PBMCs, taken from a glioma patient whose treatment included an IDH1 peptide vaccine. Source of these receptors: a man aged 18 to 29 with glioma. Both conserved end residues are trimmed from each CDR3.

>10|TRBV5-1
ASSLRGVEQY
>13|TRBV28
ASSRTPTGSTEAF
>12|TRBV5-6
ASSWGTEADTQY
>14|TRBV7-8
ASSPFPRGLDYGYT
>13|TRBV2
ASSGTSGGWNEQF
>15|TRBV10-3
AISPGTGLVGQETQY
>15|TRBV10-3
AISGSPGQGSSYEQY
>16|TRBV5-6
ASSLFWDRGRGNTEAF
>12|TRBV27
ASSVGTSGYEQY
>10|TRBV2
ASNPAPYEQY
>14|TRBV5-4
ASSQDRGRLLGGYT
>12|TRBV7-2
ASSLQGGNQPQH
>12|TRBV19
ASSIGSGANVLT
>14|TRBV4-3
ASSQALTGVYEKLF
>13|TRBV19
ASSNPGTNSYGYT
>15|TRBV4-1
ASSSIRDRGRLFRAF
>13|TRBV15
ATSRDRAGYYEQY
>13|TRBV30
AWASSDRQVDPQH
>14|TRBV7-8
ASSLARRTGAYGYT
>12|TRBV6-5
ASSDRVSYNEQF
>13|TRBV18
ASSLSDRVDQPQH
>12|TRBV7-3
ASSLTGRDTEAF
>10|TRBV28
ATLPPAHGPD
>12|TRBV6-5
ASSFLTGTYEQY
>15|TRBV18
ASSPVKGQELDTEAF
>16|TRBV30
AWSLGWTASSYNSPLH
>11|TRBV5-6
ASARQGGNTIY
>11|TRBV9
ASSVQGQETQY
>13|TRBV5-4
ASSLGLGQENGYT
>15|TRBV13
ASSLGEQGAHTDTQY
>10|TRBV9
ASRDLNYGYT
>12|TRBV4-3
ASSQEWGYYGYT
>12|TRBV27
ASSLKRGFQPQH
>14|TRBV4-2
ASSQDPGLAMDEQF
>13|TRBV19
ASSGVQGASYEQY
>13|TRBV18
ASSPGRPVGNTIY
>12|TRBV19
ASKTPRGRAEAF
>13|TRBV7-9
ASTEMADENEKLF
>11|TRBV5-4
ASSLDRNTEAF
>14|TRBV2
ASSVFGDRLNQPQH
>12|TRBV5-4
ASSSLNFQETQY
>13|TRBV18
ASSTRTGADNEQF
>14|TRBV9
ASSVTGEYLQETQY
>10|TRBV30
AWSRDRQPQH
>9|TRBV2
ASSMGGEKY
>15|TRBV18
ASSPRTSGTSTDTQY
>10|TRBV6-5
ASRRDSYGYT
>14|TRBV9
ASGEDAGVYSGGYT
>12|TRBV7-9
ASSPPGQPHEQY
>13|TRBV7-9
ASSFNSGVNYGYT
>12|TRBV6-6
ASSNPGGAYEQY
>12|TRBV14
ASSQVHGQGTAF
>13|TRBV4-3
ASSQERGADTEAF
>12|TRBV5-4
ASSLRQLRETQY
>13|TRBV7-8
ASSPGQGAHEKLF
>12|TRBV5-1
ASSLSGLGNTIY
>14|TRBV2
ASRTVTVGNGYGYT
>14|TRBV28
ASSPDRELPNTEAF
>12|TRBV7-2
ASSLQGPGYEQY